This T cell receptor (beta chain) was identified in a study of T-cell reconstitution after alpha-beta-depleted transplantation in children. There are a few counts of this clonotype. Unique molecular identifiers featured in how the TCRbeta library was prepared. TCRdb independently ran MiXCR on the PCR reads; one entry per CDR3 protein. The sample carries 450,000 to 600,000 distinct CDR3 sequences, about 16% recorded once. The sample here was PBMCs from the stem cell graft donor, taken from the stem cell graft. This TCR was recovered from a human donor who donated a stem cell graft to a child with acute lymphoblastic leukemia.

The CDR3 region is CASSLDADTQYF. Here the CDR3 DNA reads TGCGCCAGCAGCTTGGATGCGGATACGCAGTATTTT. This chain uses TRBV4-1 with TRBJ2-3; the D is unclear. Trimming stripped 5 bases from V and 6 bases from J, with 9 bases between. This CDR3 is 12 amino acids long. The germline gives CDR1 MGHRA, CDR2 YSYEKL.